The rows below give T cell receptor beta chains drawn from one sample of a study of blood T cell repertoires in COVID-19. Clones were sequenced by immunoSEQ multiplex PCR, and TCRdb holds only the in-frame ones, with some missing. Of tens of thousands of clones in the sample, roughly 83% were seen once. Sequences were obtained from peripheral blood. These receptors were obtained from a man aged 55 to 70 with COVID-19, enrolled during active disease. Each CDR3 is given with its conserved first and last residue. D genes are given only for firm matches. Expanded clones get a size class; other rows say once, few or many, or leave the size out.

V,D,J,size,CDR3,DNA
TRBV18,NA,TRBJ2-2,NA,CASPGQTNTGELFF,TGTGCCAGCCCCGGACAAACGAACACCGGGGAGCTGTTTTTT
TRBV2,NA,TRBJ2-1,NA,CASSGAFGNEQFF,TGTGCCAGCAGTGGTGCGTTTGGCAATGAGCAGTTCTTC
TRBV5-1,TRBD2,TRBJ2-5,NA,CASSLMAASGTQETQYF,TGCGCCAGCAGCCTCATGGCGGCTAGCGGGACACAAGAGACCCAGTACTTC
TRBV2,TRBD1,TRBJ1-4,NA,CASRGTGGRFWKLFF,TGTGCCAGCAGGGGGACAGGGGGAAGATTCTGGAAACTGTTTTTT
TRBV7-2,TRBD2,TRBJ2-1,NA,CASSPPGLAGGNGQFF,TGTGCCAGCAGCCCCCCTGGGTTAGCGGGAGGCAACGGGCAGTTCTTC
TRBV2,NA,TRBJ2-7,NA,CASREEGLQGGYEQYF,TGTGCCAGCAGGGAGGAGGGACTGCAGGGAGGCTACGAGCAGTACTTC
TRBV30,TRBD1,TRBJ1-6,NA,CAWSGDRLNSPLHF,TGTGCCTGGAGTGGGGACAGACTGAATTCACCCCTCCACTTT
TRBV28,NA,TRBJ2-2,NA,CASSSVGSPTGELFF,TGTGCCAGCAGTTCGGTAGGGAGTCCCACCGGGGAGCTGTTTTTT
TRBV5-1,TRBD2,TRBJ2-1,NA,CASSPGEAGGPGNEQFF,TGCGCCAGCAGCCCTGGAGAAGCGGGAGGGCCGGGTAATGAGCAGTTCTTC
TRBV2,NA,TRBJ2-5,once,CASGTGETQYF,TGTGCCAGCGGAACAGGGGAGACCCAGTACTTC
TRBV19,NA,TRBJ2-3,NA,CASKAGLSTDTQYF,TGTGCCAGTAAGGCGGGACTTAGCACAGATACGCAGTATTTT
TRBV24-1,TRBD1,TRBJ1-2,NA,CATSDSGQGAGIFYGYTF,TGTGCCACCAGTGACTCCGGACAGGGGGCTGGTATTTTCTATGGCTACACCTTC
TRBV5-1,TRBD1,TRBJ1-4,NA,CASSSTTGQEEELFF,TGCGCCAGCAGCTCCACAACCGGACAGGAGGAAGAACTGTTTTTT
TRBV30,NA,TRBJ2-1,NA,CAWSSSYEQFF,TGTGCCTGGAGTTCTAGTTATGAGCAGTTCTTC
TRBV6-5,NA,TRBJ1-2,NA,CASSPVPRKNYGYTF,TGTGCCAGCAGCCCAGTCCCCCGTAAGAACTATGGCTACACCTTC
TRBV19,NA,TRBJ2-7,NA,CASSIDRAGREQYF,TGTGCCAGTAGTATAGATCGGGCAGGGCGAGAGCAGTACTTC
TRBV5-1,NA,TRBJ2-7,NA,CASSLAAEGRHEQYF,TGCGCCAGCAGCTTGGCCGCGGAAGGCCGGCACGAGCAGTACTTC
TRBV7-3,NA,TRBJ2-3,NA,CASSVDSSTDTQYF,TGTGCCAGCAGCGTGGACTCTAGCACAGATACGCAGTATTTT
TRBV6-5,TRBD2,TRBJ2-7,NA,CASKATSGSYEQYF,TGTGCCAGCAAAGCTACTAGCGGGAGCTACGAGCAGTACTTC
TRBV3-1/TRBV3-2,TRBD2,TRBJ2-3,NA,CASSPPGLAGGLQYF,TGTGCCAGCAGCCCTCCGGGACTAGCGGGGGGCCTCCAGTATTTT
TRBV2,NA,TRBJ2-3,NA,CASSVEGYGSDTQYF,TGTGCCAGCAGTGTCGAAGGCTACGGGTCGGATACGCAGTATTTT
TRBV24-1,NA,TRBJ2-3,once,CATSDATLTDLQYF,TGTGCCACCAGTGATGCTACTTTAACAGACCTCCAGTATTTT